This T cell receptor (beta chain) originates from a study of blood T cell repertoires in COVID-19 (TCRdb year 2020). About the study as a whole: Collaborator samples came from the United States, Italy and Spain and covered acute and convalescent phases of COVID-19. Deeply sampled blood TCRbeta repertoires from subjects exposed to, actively infected with, or recovered from COVID-19 were included in the dataset. The repertoires were released in a freely available public database meant as a resource for research on the immune response to SARS-CoV-2. The material from the prospective study consisted of cDNA or gDNA derived from T cells, B-cell-depleted T cells, or PBMCs. The samples were drawn from two sources: the first 160 participants of the ongoing ImmuneRACE study, and about 1,300 subjects contributed by 6 global collaborators. Where available, HLA class I and class II types were obtained from metadata supplied by the sample provider rather than from assay-based typing. A de-identified subject ID, COVID-19 status, age in years and sex were almost always included in the sample metadata.

TCRbeta CDR3 regions were amplified from genomic DNA by means of the immunoSEQ Assay, a bias-controlled multiplex PCR. On the authors' methods: The number of nucleated cells in each sample was estimated by amplification of reference gene primers within the assay. To quantify the absolute abundance of each unique TCRbeta CDR3 rearrangement, sequence reads were collapsed and filtered. Productive Simpson clonality was computed per sample as the square root of Simpson's diversity index over productive rearrangements. The table was pulled from immuneACCESS by TCRdb, which kept in-frame rearrangements only. Such tables lose some clones; where checked, under half of the loss comes from unresolved V genes, and the rest has no known cause. Clonal size and the V and J genes are those of that table, whereas D and trimming came from the DNA. The sample table lists more than 200,000 clones, 80% to 85% of them with a count of one. The ten most abundant clones make up 4.2% of the sample.

Collaborating institutions collected whole blood in K2EDTA tubes following their own protocols. For TCRbeta analysis, collaborators shipped samples as frozen whole blood, isolated PBMCs, or DNA extracted from either of those sample types. The paper as a whole reports these results and caveats: How much clinical and demographic metadata was included differed by source and by participant, and the metadata was provided uncurated.

This clone has a single count. The antigen it binds to is not known. No base quality information exists; no much larger clone differs at one position. Reading from cysteine to phenylalanine, the CDR3 counts 16 amino acids. Only the CDR3 DNA stays, 48 bases, in frame from base 1. V lost 6 bases and J lost 5 bases, and the count of bases not matched to a germline gene is 12. As encoded in the germline V gene, CDR1 is SNHLY while CDR2 is FYNNEI. The TCR was taken from a man aged 60-69 years with acute or convalescent COVID-19. Sequencing was done on a sample of peripheral blood. Rearrangement joined TRBV2 to TRBJ2-5; TRBD1 lines up with 10 middle nucleotides. The CDR3 region: CASSQTGTGVGETQYF. The sequenced DNA is TGTGCCAGCAGCCAGACCGGGACAGGGGTTGGGGAGACCCAGTACTTC.